This TCR beta chain is drawn from a study of human CD8 memory T cell subsets. Study outcomes and limitations: Only one chain type (the T cell receptor beta chain) was sequenced in this study.

The phenotype assigned to stem-like memory CD8+ T cells (TSTEM) was CCR7+ PD-1- TIGIT-. To note about this clonotype: Antigen specificity is unknown.

Scientists made TCR beta libraries using UMI-labeled 5' RACE. TCRdb reprocessed the 5' RACE reads; each CDR3 protein has one entry and no DNA is given. This sample's table has around 11,000 distinct CDR3 sequences. Sequenced: CD8+ stem-like memory T cells (TSCM and TCM) sorted from PBMCs. Subset in this sample: stem-like memory CD8 T cells (TSTEM), CCR7+ PD-1- TIGIT-. The receptor's source is a human donor in good health.

CDR3 region: CAELQKGQPCNQPQHF. The V and J genes are TRBV9 and TRBJ1-5; as DNA is missing, the TRBD1 call by TCRdb cannot be tested. Germline lookup yields CDR1 SGDLS and CDR2 YYNGEE. The CDR3 length is 16 residues. Based on the CDR3 plus reference TRBV9 and TRBJ1-5, the full variable domain is DSGVTQTPKHLITATGQRVTLRCSPRSGDLSVYWYQQSLDQGLQFLIQYYNGEERAKGNILERFSAQQFPDLHSELNLSSLELGDSALYFCAELQKGQPCNQPQHFGDGTRLSIL.